The T cell receptor beta chain described here comes from a study of T cell responses to AZD1222 COVID-19 vaccine. TCRdb keeps only in-frame clones here, not all; method: immunoSEQ multiplex PCR. This table holds approximately 150,000 clones, about 91% found once. Concerning this clone: No antigen is known for it.

The study's findings and limits: At study baseline, merely six AZD1222 recipients were seropositive.

In germline, CDR1 is GTSNPN, CDR2 SVGIG (reference sequence). This CDR3 spans 18 amino acids. V gave up 4 bases and J gave up 2 bases; unmatched junction bases: 17. This clonotype was obtained from an adult who received the AZD1222 COVID-19 vaccine. J is TRBJ1-5 and V is TRBV30; 7 nucleotides agree with TRBD1. Sample: peripheral blood, taken 28 days after the second AZD1222 dose. The CDR3 coding sequence is TGTGCCTGGAAAGCCAGCAGGGGGATAATTGATGGCAATCAGCCCCAGCATTTT. Translating gives CAWKASRGIIDGNQPQHF.